These 7 T cell receptor beta chains originate from one sample sequenced in a study of shared clonotypes between healthy human individuals. In the naive CD8 group, cells lacked CD45RO and were positively selected for CCR7, so terminally differentiated effector memory CD45RA+ cells were left out. Method: immunoSEQ multiplex PCR; TCRdb's copy keeps in-frame clones and lacks some. The data show 560,000 or so clones, 95% to 96% seen once. The sample comprised naive CD8+ T cells sorted from blood. All receptors come from a woman aged 25 to 39 in good health.

The chain links TRBV19 to TRBJ1-5, with D unresolved. The CDR3 runs to 15 residues. CDR1 and CDR2 from the germline V gene are LNHDA and SQIVND (reference sequence). The V end lost 8 bases, the J end lost 6 bases, and 20 bases lay between the germline ends. The CDR3 DNA sequence: TGTGCCAGTCAATATGGGCTTGGGCCACGTCAGCCCCAGCATTTT. Residues: CASQYGLGPRQPQHF. Full variable domain (remainder filled in from reference TRBV19 and TRBJ1-5): DGGITQSPKYLFRKEGQNVTLSCEQNLNHDAMYWYRQDPGQGLRLIYYSQIVNDFQKGDIAEGYSVSREKKESFPLTVTSAQKNPTAFYLCASQYGLGPRQPQHFGDGTRLSIL.

V and J are TRBV6-1 and TRBJ1-2; D perhaps matches TRBD1 (6 bases). CDR3 length equals 13 residues. Germline values: CDR1 MNHNS, CDR2 SASEGT. The V end lost 6 bases, the J end lost 6 bases, and 14 bases lay between the germline ends. CDR3 residues: CASRNYRVHGYTF. The CDR3 DNA reads TGTGCCAGCAGGAATTACAGGGTCCATGGCTACACCTTC.

This rearrangement joins TRBV13 to TRBJ2-1, with a tentative D call TRBD2 (5 bases). Germline assignment: CDR1 PRHDT and CDR2 FYEKMQ (reference sequence). This CDR3 has 14 amino acids. Between the trimmed V and J ends, which lost 5 bases and 12 bases, there was a span of 20 bases. The CDR3 DNA is TGTGCCAGCAGCGCGCCGGGGTCCAAGCTTGGGCAGTTCTTC. This encodes CASSAPGSKLGQFF.

This sequence joins TRBV25-1 and TRBJ2-1; 8 positions agree with TRBD2. Looked up from germline, CDR1 is MGHDK and CDR2 is SYGVNS. The V gene end was trimmed by 6 bases and the J gene end by 8 bases; junction bases not matched to a gene: 12. This CDR3 spans 15 amino acids. The CDR3 loop is CASSPPAGGLDEQFF. The CDR3 DNA is TGTGCCAGCAGCCCGCCGGCGGGAGGTTTAGATGAGCAGTTCTTC.

This clone occurred once. The chain has TRBV13 and TRBJ2-5; 8 bases map to TRBD2. J was trimmed by 2 bases and V by 6 bases; bases with no gene match: 8. The CDR3 totals 15 residues. Germline loops: CDR1 PRHDT, CDR2 FYEKMQ (reference sequence). CDR3 loop: CASRKRTSLQETQYF. CDR3 sequence (DNA): TGTGCCAGCAGGAAACGGACTAGCTTACAAGAGACCCAGTACTTC.

The chain joins TRBV27 to TRBJ2-7, with TRBD2 matching over 7 bases. CDR1 and CDR2 from the germline V gene are MNHEY and SMNVEV (reference sequence). V shed 8 bases and J 6 bases; nucleotides not matched to a gene: 7. The CDR3 covers 12 residues. The DNA for the CDR3 is TGTGCCAGCCTGGGGGGGATTGGCGAGCAGTACTTC. It yields the protein CASLGGIGEQYF.

V gene TRBV9 combines with J gene TRBJ2-3; 7 bases align to TRBD2. Germline V gives CDR1 SGDLS, CDR2 YYNGEE. Losses at the gene ends were 3 bases for V and 5 bases for J; bases not matched to a gene: 15. This CDR3 comprises 17 residues. As DNA, the CDR3 is TGTGCCAGCAGCGCCGGTCGCGGCGGGAGTATTGGAGATACGCAGTATTTT. Translating gives CASSAGRGGSIGDTQYF.